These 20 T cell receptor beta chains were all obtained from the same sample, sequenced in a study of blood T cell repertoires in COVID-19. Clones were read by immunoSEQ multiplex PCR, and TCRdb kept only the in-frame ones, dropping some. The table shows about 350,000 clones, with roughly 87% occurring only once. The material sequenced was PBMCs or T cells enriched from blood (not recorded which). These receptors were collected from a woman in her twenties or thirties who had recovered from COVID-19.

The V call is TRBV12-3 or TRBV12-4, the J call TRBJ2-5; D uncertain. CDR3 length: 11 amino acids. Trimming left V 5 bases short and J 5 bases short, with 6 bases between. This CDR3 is CASSRGETQYF. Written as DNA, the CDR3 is TGTGCCAGCAGTCGCGGTGAGACCCAGTACTTC.

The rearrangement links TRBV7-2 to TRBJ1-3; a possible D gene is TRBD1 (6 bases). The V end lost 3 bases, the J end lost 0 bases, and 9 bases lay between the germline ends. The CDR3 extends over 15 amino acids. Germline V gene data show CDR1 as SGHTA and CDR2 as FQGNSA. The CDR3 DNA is TGTGCCAGCAGCTTCGACAGGCACTCTGGAAACACCATATATTTT. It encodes CASSFDRHSGNTIYF.

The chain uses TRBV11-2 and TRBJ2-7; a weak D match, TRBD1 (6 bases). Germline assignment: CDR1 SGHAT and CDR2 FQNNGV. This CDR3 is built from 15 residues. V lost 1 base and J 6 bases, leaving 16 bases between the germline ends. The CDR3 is CASSLGRDTLREQYF. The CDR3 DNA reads TGTGCCAGCAGCTTAGGACGGGACACTTTACGCGAGCAGTACTTC.

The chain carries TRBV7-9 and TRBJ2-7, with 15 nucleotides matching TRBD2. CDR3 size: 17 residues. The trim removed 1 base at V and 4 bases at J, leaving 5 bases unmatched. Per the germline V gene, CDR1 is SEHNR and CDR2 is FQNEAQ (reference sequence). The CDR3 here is CASSLETGTSGRYEQYF. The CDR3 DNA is TGTGCCAGCAGCTTAGAAACCGGGACTAGCGGGAGGTACGAGCAGTACTTC.

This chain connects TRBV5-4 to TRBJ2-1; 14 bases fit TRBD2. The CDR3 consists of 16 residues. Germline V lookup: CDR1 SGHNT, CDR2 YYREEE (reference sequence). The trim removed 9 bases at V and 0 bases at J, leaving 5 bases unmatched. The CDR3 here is CATSGLAGGSYNEQFF. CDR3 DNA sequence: TGTGCCACTTCCGGACTAGCGGGGGGCTCCTACAATGAGCAGTTCTTC.

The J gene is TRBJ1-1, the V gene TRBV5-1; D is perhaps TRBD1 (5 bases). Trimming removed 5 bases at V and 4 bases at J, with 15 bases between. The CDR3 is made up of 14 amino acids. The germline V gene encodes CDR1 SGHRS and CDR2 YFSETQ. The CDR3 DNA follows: TGCGCCAGCAGTATTCGAGTCGGGGGCACTGAAGCTTTCTTT. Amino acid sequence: CASSIRVGGTEAFF.

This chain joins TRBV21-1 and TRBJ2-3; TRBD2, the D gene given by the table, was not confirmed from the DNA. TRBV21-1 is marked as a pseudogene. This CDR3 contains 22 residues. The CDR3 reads CASSTPPGHPWGTSGSQNTQYF. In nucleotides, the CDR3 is TGTGCCAGCAGCACCCCTCCGGGACACCCTTGGGGGACTAGCGGGAGTCAAAATACGCAGTATTTT.

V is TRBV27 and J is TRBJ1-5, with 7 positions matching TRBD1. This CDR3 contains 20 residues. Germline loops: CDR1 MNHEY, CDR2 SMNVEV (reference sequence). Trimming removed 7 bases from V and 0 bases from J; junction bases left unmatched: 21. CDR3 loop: CASTHSVGTEDLYSNQPQHF. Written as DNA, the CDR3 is TGTGCCAGCACGCACTCCGTCGGGACAGAGGACCTCTATAGCAATCAGCCCCAGCATTTT.

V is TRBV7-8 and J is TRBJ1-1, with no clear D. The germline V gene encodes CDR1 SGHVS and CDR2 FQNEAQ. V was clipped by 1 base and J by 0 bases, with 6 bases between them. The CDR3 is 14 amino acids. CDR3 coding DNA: TGTGCCAGCAGCTTAGGACACCTGAACACTGAAGCTTTCTTT. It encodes CASSLGHLNTEAFF.

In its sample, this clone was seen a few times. In DNA form, the CDR3 reads TGCGCCAGCAGCTTGGCCGGAGGGCGGGAGGGGTCCTACGAGCAGTACTTC. Its protein is CASSLAGGREGSYEQYF. The genes are TRBV5-1 and TRBJ2-7; TRBD2 aligns across 9 bases. The CDR3 is 17 amino acids. Germline V gene lookup returns CDR1 SGHRS and CDR2 YFSETQ. The ends lost 0 bases at V and 1 base at J; junction bases unmatched: 8.

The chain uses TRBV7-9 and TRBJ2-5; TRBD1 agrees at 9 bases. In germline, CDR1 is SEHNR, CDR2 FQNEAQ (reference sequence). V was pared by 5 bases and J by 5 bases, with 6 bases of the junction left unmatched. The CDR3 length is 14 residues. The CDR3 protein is CASSIGQGMETQYF. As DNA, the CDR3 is TGTGCCAGCAGCATCGGACAGGGGATGGAGACCCAGTACTTC.

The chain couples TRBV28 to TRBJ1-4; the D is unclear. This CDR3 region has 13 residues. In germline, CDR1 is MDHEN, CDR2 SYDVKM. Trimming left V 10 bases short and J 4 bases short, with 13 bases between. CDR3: CATSLSGNEKLFF. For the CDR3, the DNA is TGTGCCACCAGCCTTTCGGGTAATGAAAAACTGTTTTTT.

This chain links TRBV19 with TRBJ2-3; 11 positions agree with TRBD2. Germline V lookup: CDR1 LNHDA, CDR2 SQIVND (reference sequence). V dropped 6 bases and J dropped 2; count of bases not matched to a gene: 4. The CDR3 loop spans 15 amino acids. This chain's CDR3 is CASSRLAGFTDTQYF. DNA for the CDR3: TGTGCCAGTAGCCGACTAGCGGGATTCACAGATACGCAGTATTTT.

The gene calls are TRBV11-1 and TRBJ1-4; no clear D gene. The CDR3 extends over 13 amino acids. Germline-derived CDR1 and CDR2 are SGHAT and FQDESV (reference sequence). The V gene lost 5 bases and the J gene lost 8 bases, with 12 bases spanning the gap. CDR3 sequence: CASSRTVGEKLFF. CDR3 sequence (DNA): TGTGCCAGCAGCCGAACTGTGGGCGAAAAACTGTTTTTT. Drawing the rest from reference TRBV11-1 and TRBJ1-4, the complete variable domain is EAEVAQSPRYKITEKSQAVAFWCDPISGHATLYWYRQILGQGPELLVQFQDESVVDDSQLPKDRFSAERLKGVDSTLKIQPAELGDSAMYLCASSRTVGEKLFFGSGTQLSVL.

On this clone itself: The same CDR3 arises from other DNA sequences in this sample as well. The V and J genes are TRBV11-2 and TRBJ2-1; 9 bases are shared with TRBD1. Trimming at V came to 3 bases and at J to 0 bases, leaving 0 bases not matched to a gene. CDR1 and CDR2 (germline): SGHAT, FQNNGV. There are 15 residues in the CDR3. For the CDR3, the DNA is TGTGCCAGCAGCTTGGGACAGGGCTCCTACAATGAGCAGTTCTTC. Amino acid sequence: CASSLGQGSYNEQFF.

The CDR3 region has the DNA TGTGCCAGCAGCCCGCCGGACAGTCAGAACACTGAAGCTTTCTTT. The encoded protein is CASSPPDSQNTEAFF. The chain employs TRBV11-2 and TRBJ1-1, with D possibly matching TRBD1 (6 bases). Germline CDR1 reads SGHAT; CDR2 reads FQNNGV. Trimming removed 5 bases from V and 1 base from J, with 14 bases in between. This CDR3 has 15 residues.

The CDR3 nucleotides read TGTGCCAGCAGTGAATTCCAGGGGCAACCCTCCTACGAGCAGTACTTC. It encodes CASSEFQGQPSYEQYF. This sequence joins TRBV2 and TRBJ2-7, with a weak D call TRBD1 (6 bases). V dropped 2 bases and J dropped 0 bases, with 14 bases sitting between them. Germline loops: CDR1 SNHLY, CDR2 FYNNEI. CDR3 length: 16 residues.

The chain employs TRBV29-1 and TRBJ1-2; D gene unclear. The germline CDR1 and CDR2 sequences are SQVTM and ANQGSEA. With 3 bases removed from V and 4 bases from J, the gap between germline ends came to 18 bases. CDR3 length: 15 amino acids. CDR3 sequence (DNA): TGCAGCGTTGAGGTTGGAGGGCCGGCTCTCTATGGCTACACCTTC. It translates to CSVEVGGPALYGYTF.

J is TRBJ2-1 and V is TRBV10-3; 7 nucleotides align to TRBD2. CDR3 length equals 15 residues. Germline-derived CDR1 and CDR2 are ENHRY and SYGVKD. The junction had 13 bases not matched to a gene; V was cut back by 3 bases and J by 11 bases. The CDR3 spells CAISDQRGLTNQQFF. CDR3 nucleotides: TGTGCCATCAGTGACCAGCGGGGACTGACTAATCAGCAGTTCTTC.

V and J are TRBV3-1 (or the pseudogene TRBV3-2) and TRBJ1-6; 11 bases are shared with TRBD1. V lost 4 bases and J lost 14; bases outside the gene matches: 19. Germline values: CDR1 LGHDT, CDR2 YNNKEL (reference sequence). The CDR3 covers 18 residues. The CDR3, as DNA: TGTGCCAGCAGCCGGGTTCTAACCGGGACAGGGGGTCCTCCGTCCCTCCACTTT. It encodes CASSRVLTGTGGPPSLHF.